These T cell receptor beta chains were read from a single sample in a study of CD8 T cells in Susac syndrome. TCRdb passed the immunoSEQ multiplex PCR reads through MiXCR, listing each CDR3 protein once. Of some 200,000 distinct CDR3 sequences in the sample, about 95% were seen once. The sample consisted of CD4+ T cells from PBMCs. Receptors originate from a human donor with multiple sclerosis. Both conserved end residues are part of each CDR3.

len | v_gene | CDR3aa
16 | TRBV5-6 | CASSLVFDRRTYEQYF
11 | TRBV29-1 | CSVGWTNEQYF
16 | TRBV2 | CASSPLAGGLRNEQFF
14 | TRBV4-1 | CASSSRQGHTEAFF
13 | TRBV12-5 | CASGMGGVKPQHF
15 | TRBV30 | CAWRGPGHMYNEQFF
10 | TRBV5-1 | CANKNSPLHF
14 | TRBV9 | CASSVGTGGSPLHF
18 | TRBV7-9 | CASSESILSGNNYNEQFF
16 | TRBV12-3/TRBV12-4 | CASSQTGGSGANVLTF
15 | TRBV7-2 | CASSLGVVSNQPQHF
16 | TRBV27 | CASSRTSGGASDTQYF
17 | TRBV15 | CATSRNLLGATNEKLFF
12 | TRBV20-1 | CSAQQGLNVLTF
12 | TRBV18 | CASSPGMETQYF
13 | TRBV16 | CASGIDRAYEQYF
12 | TRBV20-1 | CSASFGGSEQYF
13 | TRBV5-4 | CASALRTNNEQFF
16 | TRBV6-2/TRBV6-3 | CASSPISPRLGSEQYF
13 | TRBV24-1 | CATKTADTDTQYF
14 | TRBV5-4 | CASSFGVPNTEAFF
13 | TRBV18 | CASSQDSVYGYTF
16 | TRBV20-1 | CSAPRRDRSYNSPLHF
17 | TRBV27 | CASSLSGVGSWNYGYTF
15 | TRBV20-1 | CSAGTSGGARETQYF
14 | TRBV19 | CASSIAQGNQPQHF
15 | TRBV9 | CASSKEGASNQPQHF
14 | TRBV5-4 | CASSSAGQIYEQYF
12 | TRBV29-1 | CSVRASNTEAFF
15 | TRBV12-5 | CASGSRTTTGDTQYF
13 | TRBV24-1 | CATSGGGNQPQHF
16 | TRBV24-1 | CATSDGGGRSTDTQYF
15 | TRBV5-4 | CASSLGGQRNTEAFF
13 | TRBV6-5 | CASSYGTPYEQYF
14 | TRBV5-6 | CASSPASGANVLTF
14 | TRBV4-2 | CASSQDRRTKEQFF
14 | TRBV6-6 | CASRLAEHSYEQYF
12 | TRBV29-1 | CSGGDAWYGYTF
13 | TRBV20-1 | CSASGQINYGYTF
15 | TRBV28 | CASSGPGTPAYEQYF
14 | TRBV20-1 | CSAGHPQGTDTQYF
14 | TRBV29-1 | CSVGSGLMNTEAFF
18 | TRBV5-6 | CASSWRGLAVIKTYEQYF
12 | TRBV27 | CASSTHRATQYF
16 | TRBV27 | CASSPITGTRSHEQYF
15 | TRBV20-1 | CSATEGAGVTDTQYF
14 | TRBV3-1 | CASSQGGLVPEAFF
18 | TRBV28 | CASSLPGTGSFDQETQYF
13 | TRBV6-4 | CASSDSPGEKLFF
14 | TRBV19 | CASSSGTGRETQYF
11 | TRBV7-9 | CASSPLPEAFF
15 | TRBV5-4 | CASSWARPGATEAFF
13 | TRBV27 | CASSFLQGQPQHF
10 | TRBV29-1 | CSGTVGTQYF
18 | TRBV3-1 | CASSQRGGMVSGANVLTF
13 | TRBV29-1 | CSDRDAAHYGYTF
15 | TRBV19 | CASLRDGGFNYGYTF